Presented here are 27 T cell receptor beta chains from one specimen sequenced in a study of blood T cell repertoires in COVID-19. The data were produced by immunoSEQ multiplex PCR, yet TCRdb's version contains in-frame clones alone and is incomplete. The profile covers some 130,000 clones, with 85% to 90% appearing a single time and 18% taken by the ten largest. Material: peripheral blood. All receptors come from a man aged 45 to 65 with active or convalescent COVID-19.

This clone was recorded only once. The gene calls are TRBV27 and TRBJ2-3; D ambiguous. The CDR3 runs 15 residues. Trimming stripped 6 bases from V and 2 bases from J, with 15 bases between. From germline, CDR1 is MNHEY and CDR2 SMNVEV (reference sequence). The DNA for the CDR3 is TGTGCCAGCAGGCAGACTCGACTGAACACAGATACGCAGTATTTT. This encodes CASRQTRLNTDTQYF.

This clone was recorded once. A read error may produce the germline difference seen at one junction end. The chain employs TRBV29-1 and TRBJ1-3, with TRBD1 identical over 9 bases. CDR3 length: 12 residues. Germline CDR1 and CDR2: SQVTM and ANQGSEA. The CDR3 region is CSVAGQGTTIYF. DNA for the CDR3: TGCAGCGTCGCGGGACAGGGAACCACCATATATTTT.

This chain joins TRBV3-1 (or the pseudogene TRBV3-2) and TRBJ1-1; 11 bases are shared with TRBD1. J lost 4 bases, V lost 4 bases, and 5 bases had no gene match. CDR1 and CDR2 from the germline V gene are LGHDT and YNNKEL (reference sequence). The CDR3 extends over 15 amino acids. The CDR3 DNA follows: TGTGCCAGCAGCCCGGGGGGACAGGGGGTCACTGAAGCTTTCTTT. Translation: CASSPGGQGVTEAFF.

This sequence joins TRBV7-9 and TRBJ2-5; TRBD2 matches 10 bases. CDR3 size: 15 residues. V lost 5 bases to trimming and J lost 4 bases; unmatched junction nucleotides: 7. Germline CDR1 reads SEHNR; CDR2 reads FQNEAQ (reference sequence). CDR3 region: CASSQTSGSGETQYF. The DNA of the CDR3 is TGTGCCAGCAGCCAGACTAGCGGGTCTGGAGAGACCCAGTACTTC. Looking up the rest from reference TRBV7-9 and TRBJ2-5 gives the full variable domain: DTGVSQNPRHKITKRGQNVTFRCDPISEHNRLYWYRQTLGQGPEFLTYFQNEAQLEKSRLLSDRFSAERPKGSFSTLEIQRTEQGDSAMYLCASSQTSGSGETQYFGPGTRLLVL.

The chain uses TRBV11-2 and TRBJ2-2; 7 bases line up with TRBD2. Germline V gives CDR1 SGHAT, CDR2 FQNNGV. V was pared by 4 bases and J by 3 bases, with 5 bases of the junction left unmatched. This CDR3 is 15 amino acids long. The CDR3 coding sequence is TGTGCCAGCAGCTCTCGGGGGAGGGACACCGGGGAGCTGTTTTTT. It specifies CASSSRGRDTGELFF. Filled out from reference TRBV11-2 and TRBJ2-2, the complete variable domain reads EAGVAQSPRYKIIEKRQSVAFWCNPISGHATLYWYQQILGQGPKLLIQFQNNGVVDDSQLPKDRFSAERLKGVDSTLKIQPAKLEDSAVYLCASSSRGRDTGELFFGEGSRLTVL.

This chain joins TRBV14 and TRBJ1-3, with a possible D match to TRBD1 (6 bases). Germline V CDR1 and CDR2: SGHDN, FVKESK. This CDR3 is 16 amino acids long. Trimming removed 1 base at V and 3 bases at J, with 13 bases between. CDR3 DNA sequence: TGTGCCAGCAGCCAAGGGCCGGGGGGCTTTGGAAACACCATATATTTT. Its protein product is CASSQGPGGFGNTIYF.

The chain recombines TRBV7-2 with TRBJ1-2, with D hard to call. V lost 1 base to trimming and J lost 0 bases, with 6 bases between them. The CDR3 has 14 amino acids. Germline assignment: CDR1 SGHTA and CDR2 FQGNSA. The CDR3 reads CASSLGHANYGYTF. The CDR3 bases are TGTGCCAGCAGCTTAGGACACGCTAACTATGGCTACACCTTC.

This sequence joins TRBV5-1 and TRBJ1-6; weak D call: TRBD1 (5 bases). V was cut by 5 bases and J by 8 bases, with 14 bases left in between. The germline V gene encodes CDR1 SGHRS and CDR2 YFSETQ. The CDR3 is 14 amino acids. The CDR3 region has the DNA TGCGCCAGCAGTCAGCGGCGGGACGATTCACCCCTCCACTTT. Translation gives CASSQRRDDSPLHF. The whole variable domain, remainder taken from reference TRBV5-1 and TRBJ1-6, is KAGVTQTPRYLIKTRGQQVTLSCSPISGHRSVSWYQQTPGQGLQFLFEYFSETQRNKGNFPGRFSGRQFSNSRSEMNVSTLELGDSALYLCASSQRRDDSPLHFGNGTRLTVT.

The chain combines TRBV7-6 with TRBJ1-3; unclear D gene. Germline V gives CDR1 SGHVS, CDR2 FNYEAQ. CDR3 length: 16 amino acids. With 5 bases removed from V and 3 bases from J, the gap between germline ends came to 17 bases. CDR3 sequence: CASSLGRTFNGNTIYF. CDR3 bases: TGTGCCAGCAGCCTGGGGAGGACCTTTAATGGAAACACCATATATTTT.

CDR3 protein: CASSEGGGLANEKLFF. The CDR3 DNA sequence: TGTGCCAGCAGTGAAGGAGGGGGCTTAGCTAATGAAAAACTGTTTTTT. The rearrangement links TRBV2 to TRBJ1-4, with 7 bases identical to TRBD1. The CDR3 contains 16 residues. Germline CDR1 SNHLY, CDR2 FYNNEI. V gave up 1 base and J gave up 3 bases; unmatched junction bases: 5.

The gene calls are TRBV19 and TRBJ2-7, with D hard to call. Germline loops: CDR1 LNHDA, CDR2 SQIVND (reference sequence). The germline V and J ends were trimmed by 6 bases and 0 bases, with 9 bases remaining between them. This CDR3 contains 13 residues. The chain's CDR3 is CASSRSISYEQYF. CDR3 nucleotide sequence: TGTGCCAGTAGCCGGTCGATCTCCTACGAGCAGTACTTC.

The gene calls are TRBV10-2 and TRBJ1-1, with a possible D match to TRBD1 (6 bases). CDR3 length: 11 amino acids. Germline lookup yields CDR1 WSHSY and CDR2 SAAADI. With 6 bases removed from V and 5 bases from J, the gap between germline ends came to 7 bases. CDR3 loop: CASRQGTEAFF. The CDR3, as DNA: TGCGCCAGCAGACAGGGTACTGAAGCTTTCTTT.

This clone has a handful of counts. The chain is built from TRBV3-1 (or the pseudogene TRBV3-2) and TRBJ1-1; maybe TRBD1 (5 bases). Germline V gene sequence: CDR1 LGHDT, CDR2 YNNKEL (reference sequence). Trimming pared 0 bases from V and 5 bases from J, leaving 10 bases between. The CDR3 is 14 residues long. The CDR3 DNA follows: TGTGCCAGCAGCCAAGAATCTGGGGGGACTGAAGCTTTCTTT. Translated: CASSQESGGTEAFF.

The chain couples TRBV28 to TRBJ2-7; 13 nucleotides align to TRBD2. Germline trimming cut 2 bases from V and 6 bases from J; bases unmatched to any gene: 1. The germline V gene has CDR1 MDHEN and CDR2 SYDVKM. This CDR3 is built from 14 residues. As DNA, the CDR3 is TGTGCCAGCAGTTTAACTAGCGGGAGGGCCGAGCAGTACTTC. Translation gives CASSLTSGRAEQYF.

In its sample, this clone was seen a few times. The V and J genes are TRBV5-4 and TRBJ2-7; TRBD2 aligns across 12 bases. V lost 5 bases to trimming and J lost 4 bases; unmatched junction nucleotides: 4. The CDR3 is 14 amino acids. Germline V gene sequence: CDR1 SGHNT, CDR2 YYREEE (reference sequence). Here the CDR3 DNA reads TGTGCCAGCAGGGCCGGGACTAGCGGGTACGAGCAGTACTTC. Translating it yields CASRAGTSGYEQYF.

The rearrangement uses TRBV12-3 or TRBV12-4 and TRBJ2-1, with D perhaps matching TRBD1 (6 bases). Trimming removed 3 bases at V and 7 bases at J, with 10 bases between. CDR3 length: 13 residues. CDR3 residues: CASSFAGQNEQFF. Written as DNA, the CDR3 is TGTGCCAGCAGTTTCGCCGGACAGAATGAGCAGTTCTTC.

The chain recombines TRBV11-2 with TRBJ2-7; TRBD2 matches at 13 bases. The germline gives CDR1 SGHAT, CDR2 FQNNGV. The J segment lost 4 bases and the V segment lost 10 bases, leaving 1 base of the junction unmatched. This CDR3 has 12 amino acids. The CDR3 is CATTSGGYEQYF. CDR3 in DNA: TGTGCCACGACTAGCGGGGGGTACGAGCAGTACTTC. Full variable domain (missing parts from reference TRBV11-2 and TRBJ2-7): EAGVAQSPRYKIIEKRQSVAFWCNPISGHATLYWYQQILGQGPKLLIQFQNNGVVDDSQLPKDRFSAERLKGVDSTLKIQPAKLEDSAVYLCATTSGGYEQYFGPGTRLTVT.

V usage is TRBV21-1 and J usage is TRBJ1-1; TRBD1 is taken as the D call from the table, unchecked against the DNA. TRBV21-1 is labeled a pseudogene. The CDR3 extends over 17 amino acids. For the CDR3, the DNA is TGTGCCAGCAGCATCCTAGGCAGGGCCCACCCGGGCACTGAAGCTTTCTTT. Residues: CASSILGRAHPGTEAFF.

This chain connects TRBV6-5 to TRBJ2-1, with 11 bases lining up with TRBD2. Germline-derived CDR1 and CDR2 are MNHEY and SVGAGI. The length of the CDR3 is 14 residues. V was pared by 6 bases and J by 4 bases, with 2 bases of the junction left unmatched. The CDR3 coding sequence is TGTGCCAGCAGACGACTAGCGGGGTACAATGAGCAGTTCTTC. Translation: CASRRLAGYNEQFF.

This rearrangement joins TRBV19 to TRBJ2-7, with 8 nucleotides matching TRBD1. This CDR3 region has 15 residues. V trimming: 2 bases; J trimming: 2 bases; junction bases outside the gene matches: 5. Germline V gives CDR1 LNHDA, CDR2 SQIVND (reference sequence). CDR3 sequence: CASSITGDRTYEQYF. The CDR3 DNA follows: TGTGCCAGTAGTATAACTGGGGACAGGACCTACGAGCAGTACTTC.

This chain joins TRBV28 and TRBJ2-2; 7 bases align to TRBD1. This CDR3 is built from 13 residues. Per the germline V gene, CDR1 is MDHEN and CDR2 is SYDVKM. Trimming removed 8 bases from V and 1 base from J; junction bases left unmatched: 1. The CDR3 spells CASRDRNTGELFF. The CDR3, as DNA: TGTGCCAGCCGGGACAGGAACACCGGGGAGCTGTTTTTT.

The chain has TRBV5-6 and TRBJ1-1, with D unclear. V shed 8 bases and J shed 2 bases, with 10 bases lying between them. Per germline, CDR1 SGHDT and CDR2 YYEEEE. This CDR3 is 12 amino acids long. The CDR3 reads CASSTSNTEAFF. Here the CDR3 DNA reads TGTGCCAGTTCTACCTCTAACACTGAAGCTTTCTTT.

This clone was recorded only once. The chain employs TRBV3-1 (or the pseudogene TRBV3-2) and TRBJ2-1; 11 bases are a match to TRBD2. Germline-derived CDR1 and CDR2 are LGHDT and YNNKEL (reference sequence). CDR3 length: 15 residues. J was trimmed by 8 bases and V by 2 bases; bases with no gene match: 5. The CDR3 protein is CASSQTLAGVDEQFF. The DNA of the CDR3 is TGTGCCAGCAGCCAAACACTAGCGGGGGTAGATGAGCAGTTCTTC.

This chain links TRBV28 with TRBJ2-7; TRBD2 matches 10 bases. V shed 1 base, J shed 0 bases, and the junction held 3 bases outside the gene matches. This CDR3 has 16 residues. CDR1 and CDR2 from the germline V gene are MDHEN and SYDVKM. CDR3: CASSLSASGSSYEQYF. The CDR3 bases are TGTGCCAGCAGTTTATCAGCTAGCGGGAGCTCCTACGAGCAGTACTTC.

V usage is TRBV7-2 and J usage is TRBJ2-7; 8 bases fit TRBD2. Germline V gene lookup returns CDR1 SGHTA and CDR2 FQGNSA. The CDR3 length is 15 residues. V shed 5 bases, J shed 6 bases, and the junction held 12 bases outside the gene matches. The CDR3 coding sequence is TGTGCCAGCAGCCCCTCTGGCGGGGGGAATTTCGAGCAGTACTTC. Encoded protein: CASSPSGGGNFEQYF.

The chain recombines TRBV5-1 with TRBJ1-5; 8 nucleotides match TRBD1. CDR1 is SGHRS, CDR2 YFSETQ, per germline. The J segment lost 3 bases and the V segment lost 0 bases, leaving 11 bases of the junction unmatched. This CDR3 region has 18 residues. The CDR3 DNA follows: TGCGCCAGCAGCTTGGAAGGGACAGGAGGAATTTACAATCAGCCCCAGCATTTT. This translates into CASSLEGTGGIYNQPQHF.

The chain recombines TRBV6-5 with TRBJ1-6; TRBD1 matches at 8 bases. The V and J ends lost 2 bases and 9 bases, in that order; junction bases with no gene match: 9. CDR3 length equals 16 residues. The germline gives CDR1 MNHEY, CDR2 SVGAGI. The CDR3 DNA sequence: TGTGCCAGCAGTTACAGGGTGGGCAGGGGGCTTTCACCCCTCCACTTT. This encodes CASSYRVGRGLSPLHF.